The 14 T cell receptor beta chains below were found in one sample sequenced in a study of PD-1 blockade in classical Hodgkin lymphoma. Following autologous stem cell transplantation, relapse occurred in every patient, and exposure to brentuximab vedotin varied. Clones were read by immunoSEQ multiplex PCR, and TCRdb kept only the in-frame ones, dropping some. The table shows about 93,000 clones, with about 93% occurring only once. The sequencing here drew on peripheral blood mononuclear cells (PBMCs), taken before the second cycle of nivolumab. The receptors originated from a human donor with classical Hodgkin lymphoma.

The chain carries TRBV29-1 and TRBJ2-7; D is perhaps TRBD1 (5 bases). The CDR3 has 14 amino acids. The germline V and J ends were trimmed by 7 bases and 4 bases, with 20 bases remaining between them. Germline loops: CDR1 SQVTM, CDR2 ANQGSEA. CDR3 in DNA: TGCAGCGCAACCCCTTGGGGCACTTCATACGAGCAGTACTTC. Encoded protein: CSATPWGTSYEQYF.

V gene TRBV10-3 combines with J gene TRBJ2-1; possibly TRBD1 for D (6 bases). CDR3 length equals 15 residues. Looked up from germline, CDR1 is ENHRY and CDR2 is SYGVKD. V shed 10 bases and J shed 0 bases, with 16 bases lying between them. CDR3 DNA: TGTGCCACCTCGAGACAGGAGAGCTCCTACAATGAGCAGTTCTTC. Protein product: CATSRQESSYNEQFF.

The chain links TRBV19 to TRBJ2-5; 11 bases match TRBD2. J gave up 2 bases and V 6 bases, and 17 bases lay outside the gene matches. The CDR3 consists of 19 residues. From germline, CDR1 is LNHDA and CDR2 SQIVND (reference sequence). CDR3 loop: CASSPNRGLTSGDQETQYF. DNA of the CDR3: TGTGCCAGTAGCCCAAACAGGGGTCTGACTAGCGGGGATCAAGAGACCCAGTACTTC.

The chain couples TRBV6-1 to TRBJ2-5; 8 nucleotides match TRBD1. This CDR3 is built from 13 residues. Germline V lookup: CDR1 MNHNS, CDR2 SASEGT. Unmatched junction bases numbered 4, after V lost 8 bases and J lost 2 bases. The CDR3 here is CASGTGAQETQYF. The CDR3 DNA sequence: TGTGCCAGCGGGACAGGCGCGCAAGAGACCCAGTACTTC.

This chain uses TRBV27 with TRBJ2-1; 7 bases match TRBD2. The germline V gene has CDR1 MNHEY and CDR2 SMNVEV (reference sequence). This CDR3 is 14 amino acids long. V shed 5 bases and J 9 bases; nucleotides not matched to a gene: 10. In DNA, the CDR3 is TGTGCCAGCAGTCCTCGCGCGGGAGATGGTGAGCAGTTCTTC. Residues: CASSPRAGDGEQFF.

This clone was seen more than once but under ten times. V and J are TRBV25-1 and TRBJ1-2; 8 bases fit TRBD1. This CDR3 comprises 12 residues. Germline CDR1 reads MGHDK; CDR2 reads SYGVNS. V gave up 10 bases and J gave up 4 bases; unmatched junction bases: 5. This CDR3 is CATTDRAYGYTF. DNA for the CDR3: TGTGCCACTACGGACAGGGCCTATGGCTACACCTTC.

This clone is a singleton in its sample. The chain combines TRBV12-5 with TRBJ1-1; D is unclear. CDR1 LGHNT and CDR2 FRNRAP come from the germline V gene. Trimming pared 2 bases from V and 6 bases from J, leaving 19 bases between. The CDR3 is made up of 16 amino acids. The CDR3, as DNA: TGTGCTAGTGGTTTGCTCTCCTTCGGCACCTCTCCTGAAGCTTTCTTT. It codes for CASGLLSFGTSPEAFF.

The CDR3 is CASSPDSTANQPQHF. The CDR3 bases are TGTGCCAGCAGCCCGGACAGTACCGCCAATCAGCCCCAGCATTTT. The chain employs TRBV7-9 and TRBJ1-5; the D gene is possibly TRBD1 (6 bases). This CDR3 has 15 amino acids. The V and J ends lost 5 bases and 3 bases respectively, with 14 bases between them. Germline-derived CDR1 and CDR2 are SEHNR and FQNEAQ (reference sequence).

The rearrangement uses TRBV6-1 and TRBJ1-2; tentatively, D is TRBD1 (6 bases). V was shortened by 1 base and J by 0 bases, with 6 bases between the two germline ends. The germline V gene encodes CDR1 MNHNS and CDR2 SASEGT. The CDR3 extends over 14 amino acids. CDR3 sequence: CASSEGTANYGYTF. The DNA of the CDR3 is TGTGCCAGCAGTGAAGGGACAGCTAACTATGGCTACACCTTC.

CDR3 sequence (DNA): TGTGCCAGCAGCTTAACCCCCCTGGGGCGAAGGGAGCAGTACTTC. Translation: CASSLTPLGRREQYF. The rearrangement uses TRBV6-5 and TRBJ2-7, with a possible D match to TRBD1 (5 bases). Trimming cost V 6 bases and J 7 bases, with 22 bases left between them. CDR3 size: 15 residues. The germline V gene encodes CDR1 MNHEY and CDR2 SVGAGI.

J is TRBJ2-1 and V is TRBV11-2, with TRBD2 matching over 10 bases. After removal of 0 bases from V and 13 bases from J, the junction contained 3 bases not matched to a gene. CDR1 is SGHAT, CDR2 FQNNGV, per germline. The CDR3 has 13 amino acids. Here the CDR3 reads CASSLESGRAQFF. The CDR3 DNA is TGTGCCAGCAGCTTAGAAAGCGGGAGGGCCCAGTTCTTC. The full variable domain, in which reference TRBV11-2 and TRBJ2-1 provide the parts outside the CDR3, is EAGVAQSPRYKIIEKRQSVAFWCNPISGHATLYWYQQILGQGPKLLIQFQNNGVVDDSQLPKDRFSAERLKGVDSTLKIQPAKLEDSAVYLCASSLESGRAQFFGPGTRLTVL.

The CDR3 reads CASSKVIPGGAVFEAFF. As DNA, the CDR3 is TGTGCCAGCAGCAAAGTAATCCCCGGGGGAGCAGTATTTGAAGCTTTCTTT. This chain joins TRBV21-1 and TRBJ1-1. TRBV21-1 is a recognized pseudogene. CDR3 length: 17 residues.

J is TRBJ2-7 and V is TRBV11-2, with D possibly TRBD2 on 6 matching bases. The germline V gene has CDR1 SGHAT and CDR2 FQNNGV. V shed 0 bases and J shed 8 bases, with 23 bases lying between them. This CDR3 has 17 amino acids. The CDR3 region has the DNA TGTGCCAGCAGCTTAGATAGAGGAATCGGAGGGATTGGAAAGCAGTACTTC. The encoded protein is CASSLDRGIGGIGKQYF.

This clone was found once. In DNA, the CDR3 is TGTGCCAGTAGTATGGGCTACGAGCAGTACTTC. Its translation is CASSMGYEQYF. The chain links TRBV19 to TRBJ2-7; no firm D call. The CDR3 is 11 amino acids. Looked up from germline, CDR1 is LNHDA and CDR2 is SQIVND (reference sequence). Deletions cut 3 bases from V and 3 bases from J, with 3 bases between.